The clone carrying this TCR beta chain was recorded a few times. The target antigen is unknown. One end of the junction is discordant with germline, which a read error may explain. The CDR3 totals 14 residues. The V gene's germline CDR1 is SGHNT and CDR2 YENEEA. Blood was collected once per donor into heparin, averaging about 120 mL. The authors sorted CD4+ naive, central memory, regulatory and stem cell-like memory cells via CD45RO/CCR7/CD25/CD127/CD95/CD27. This entry is derived from a study of beta chain features in type 1 diabetes. Study findings and constraints: Researchers reported that naive, central memory and Treg TCRB repertoires appeared more similar in patients than in healthy donors. Whether TCRB rearrangement is influenced by HLA type was left unresolved in this analysis. Significant though moderate, a shortening of TCRB CDR3s appeared in all four CD4+ subsets of Type 1 diabetes patients.

Expressed TCRB transcripts were sequenced, since all the RNA that had been isolated was reverse transcribed. Measured with immunoSEQ multiplex PCR; TCRdb has only the in-frame clones, and not every one. There are more than 250,000 clones in the sample; about a fifth occur only once, and roughly 0.028% lies in the top ten. This sequence joins TRBV11-3 and TRBJ2-7, with TRBD1 matching 9 bases. This clonotype originated in a woman aged 40 to 50 with type 1 diabetes. What was sequenced was naive CD4+ T cells from blood. CDR3: CASSLDGTGSEQYF. CDR3 nucleotides: TGTGCCAGCAGCCTAGACGGGACAGGGAGCGAGCAGTACTTC.